The T cell receptor beta chain described here comes from a study of T cells in Graves' hyperthyroidism and ophthalmopathy. It was RNA transcripts that yielded the amplified TCR beta CDR3 regions. HTBI primers were employed in a first-round RT-PCR of the TCR CDR3. TCRdb reprocessed the multiplex PCR reads with MiXCR, giving one entry per CDR3 protein. The sample records some 300,000 distinct CDR3 sequences, roughly 15% being singletons. If no ophthalmopathy progression occurred within 18 months, Graves' hyperthyroidism was stable. Reasons for excluding patients were uncontrolled infection, other autoimmune disease, pregnancy or lactation. Diagnosis relied on clinical symptoms, serum thyroxine and TRAb, thyroid ultrasound and orbital computed tomography. This CDR3 is 13 amino acids long. J was trimmed by 3 bases and V by 3 bases; bases with no gene match: 4. Germline assignment: CDR1 GTSNPN and CDR2 SVGIG (reference sequence).

Specimen: blood. The sequence derives from a man aged 25 to 45 with Graves' hyperthyroidism. J is TRBJ1-1 and V is TRBV30, with 7 bases fitting TRBD1. The CDR3 is CAWRTGVDTEAFF. The CDR3 DNA reads TGTGCCTGGAGAACAGGGGTGGACACTGAAGCTTTCTTT. The full variable domain, with the rest looked up from reference TRBV30 and TRBJ1-1, is SQTIHQWPATLVQPVGSPLSLECTVEGTSNPNLYWYRQAAGRGLQLLFYSVGIGQISSEVPQNLSASRPQDRQFILSSKKLLLSDSGFYLCAWRTGVDTEAFFGQGTRLTVV.